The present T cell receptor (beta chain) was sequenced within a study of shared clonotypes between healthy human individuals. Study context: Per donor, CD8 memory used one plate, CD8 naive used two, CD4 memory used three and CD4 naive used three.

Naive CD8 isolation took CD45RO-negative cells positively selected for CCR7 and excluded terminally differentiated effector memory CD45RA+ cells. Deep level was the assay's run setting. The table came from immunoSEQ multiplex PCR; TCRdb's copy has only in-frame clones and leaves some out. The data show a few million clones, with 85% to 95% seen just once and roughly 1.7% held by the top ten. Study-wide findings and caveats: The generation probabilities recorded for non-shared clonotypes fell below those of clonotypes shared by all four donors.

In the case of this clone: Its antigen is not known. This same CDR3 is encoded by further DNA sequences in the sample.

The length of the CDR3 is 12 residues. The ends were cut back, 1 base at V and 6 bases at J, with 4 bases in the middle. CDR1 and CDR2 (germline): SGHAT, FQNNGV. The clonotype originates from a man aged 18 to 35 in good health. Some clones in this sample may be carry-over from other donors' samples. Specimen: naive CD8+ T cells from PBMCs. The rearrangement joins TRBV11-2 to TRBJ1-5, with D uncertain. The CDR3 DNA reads TGTGCCAGCAGCTTAGGCGGTCAGCCCCAGCATTTT. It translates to CASSLGGQPQHF.